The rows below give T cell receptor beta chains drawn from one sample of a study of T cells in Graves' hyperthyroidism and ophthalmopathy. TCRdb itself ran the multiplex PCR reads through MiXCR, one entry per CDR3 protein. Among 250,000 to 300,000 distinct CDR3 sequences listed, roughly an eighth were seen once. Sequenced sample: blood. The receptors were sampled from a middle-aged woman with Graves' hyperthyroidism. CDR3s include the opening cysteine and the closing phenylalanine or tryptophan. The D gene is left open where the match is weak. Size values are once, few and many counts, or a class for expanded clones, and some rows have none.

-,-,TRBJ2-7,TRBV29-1,TGCAGCGTTGGAAAAGGTAGCTCCTACGAGCAGTACTTC,CSVGKGSSYEQYF
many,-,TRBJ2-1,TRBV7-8,TGTGCCAGCAGCTTTCAGGGAAATGAGCAGTTCTTC,CASSFQGNEQFF
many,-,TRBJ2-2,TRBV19,TGTGCCAGTAGTATGACCTTATTTTCAGGGGAAACCGGGGAGCTGTTTTTT,CASSMTLFSGETGELFF
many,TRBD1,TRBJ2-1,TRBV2,TGTGCCAGCAAACTACAGGGGGCCGAGAGTAAGTTCTTC,CASKLQGAESKFF
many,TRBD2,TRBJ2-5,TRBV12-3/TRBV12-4,TGTGCCAGCAGTTTAAGACTAGCGGGACAAGAGACCCAGTACTTC,CASSLRLAGQETQYF
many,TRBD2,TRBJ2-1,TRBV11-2,TGTGCCAGCAGCTACCGATGGCGCGGGAGCTCCTACAATGAGCAGTTCTTC,CASSYRWRGSSYNEQFF
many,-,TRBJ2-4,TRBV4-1,TGCGCCAGCAGCTACACGGGCCGGGACATTCAGTACTTC,CASSYTGRDIQYF
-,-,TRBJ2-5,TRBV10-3,TGTGCCATCAGTGTTAGCGGCCAAGAGACCCAGTACTTC,CAISVSGQETQYF
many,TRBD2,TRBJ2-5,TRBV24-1,TGTGCCACCAGTGATTTGAAGTCTAGCGGGAGCCGAGAGACCCAGTACTTC,CATSDLKSSGSRETQYF
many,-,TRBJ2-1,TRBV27,TGTGCCAGCAGGGTTTCCGGCTCCTACAATGAGCAGTTCTTC,CASRVSGSYNEQFF
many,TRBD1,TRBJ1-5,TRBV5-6,TGTGCCAGCAGCTCCCAGGGACAGGGGGCAGGGAGCAATCAGCCCCAGCATTTT,CASSSQGQGAGSNQPQHF
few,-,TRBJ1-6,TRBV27,TGTGCCAGCAGTTACTCCCGGGACCTCTATAATTCACCCCTCCACTTT,CASSYSRDLYNSPLHF
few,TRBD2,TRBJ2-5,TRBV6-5,TGTGCCAGCAGTTATCTGGGGAGGGTTCAAGAGACCCAGTACTTC,CASSYLGRVQETQYF
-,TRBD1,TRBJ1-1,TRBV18,TGTGCCAGCTCACCACCTCGACAGGGGGCTCACACTGAAGCTTTCTTT,CASSPPRQGAHTEAFF
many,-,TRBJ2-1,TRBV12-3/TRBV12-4,TGTGCCAGCAGTTTCCTGCGTGTGGATGAGCAGTTCTTC,CASSFLRVDEQFF
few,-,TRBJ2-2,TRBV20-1,TGCAGCGTCGGTCGGGGCACCGTCACCGGGGAGCTGTTTTTT,CSVGRGTVTGELFF
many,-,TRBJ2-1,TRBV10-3,TGTGCCATCAGTGAGTCTACTAGAGGGAACAATGAGCAGTTCTTC,CAISESTRGNNEQFF
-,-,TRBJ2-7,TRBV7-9,TGTGCCAGCAGCTTTCCCAGGGGAATGGTCTACGAGCAGTACTTC,CASSFPRGMVYEQYF
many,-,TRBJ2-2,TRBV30,TGTGCCTGGAGCATGGGTAGTCAAAACACCGGGGAGCTGTTTTTT,CAWSMGSQNTGELFF
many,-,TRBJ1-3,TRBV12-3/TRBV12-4,TGTGCCAGCAGCAAAACAGGAAACACCATATATTTT,CASSKTGNTIYF
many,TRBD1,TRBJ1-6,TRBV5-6,TGTGCCAGCAGCGCGACAGGGGGTAGGTCACCCCTCCACTTT,CASSATGGRSPLHF
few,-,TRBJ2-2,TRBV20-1,TGCAGTGCTAGACGGGTCAGGGGTACCGGGGAGCTGTTTTTT,CSARRVRGTGELFF
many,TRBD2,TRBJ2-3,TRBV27,TGTGCCAGCAGTTTGGAGCGGGAGTATGATACGCAGTATTTT,CASSLEREYDTQYF
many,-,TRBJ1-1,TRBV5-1,TGCGCCAGCTCGAACAGCGGTCGGCCTGAAGCTTTCTTT,CASSNSGRPEAFF
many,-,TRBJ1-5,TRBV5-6,TGTGCCAGCAGCAAGGGACACGCGTCCAATCAGCCCCAGCATTTT,CASSKGHASNQPQHF
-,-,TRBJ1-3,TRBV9,TGTGCCAGCAGCGTAGAGGCCCTACGGTCGACTGGAAACACCATATATTTT,CASSVEALRSTGNTIYF
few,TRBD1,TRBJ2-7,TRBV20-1,TGCAGTGCCTCGGACAGGGACTCCTACGAGCAGTACTTC,CSASDRDSYEQYF
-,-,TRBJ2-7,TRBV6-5,TGTGCCAGCAGTTACGGACCTCGCTACGAGCAGTACTTC,CASSYGPRYEQYF
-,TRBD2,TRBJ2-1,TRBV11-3,TGTGCCAGCAGCCCGCCTTCGGGACTAGCGGGAGAGTACAATGAGCAGTTCTTC,CASSPPSGLAGEYNEQFF
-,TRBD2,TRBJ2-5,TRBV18,TGTGCCAGCTCACCCCTACCCTTGACCGCGGGAGACGGGGAGACCCAGTACTTC,CASSPLPLTAGDGETQYF
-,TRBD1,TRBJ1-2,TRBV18,TGTGCCAGCTCACCAATGAATAACAGGGGATTAAATGGCTACACCTTC,CASSPMNNRGLNGYTF
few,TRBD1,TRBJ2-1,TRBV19,TGTGCCAGTAGTATCACAGGGGGCCTTAGAACCTACAATGAGCAGTTCTTC,CASSITGGLRTYNEQFF
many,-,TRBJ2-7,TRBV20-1,TGCAGTGCCGAACGCCAACCCTACGAGCAGTACTTC,CSAERQPYEQYF
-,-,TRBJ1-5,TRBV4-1,TGCGCCAGCAGCCAGATGACAGTCAGCCCCCAGCATTTT,CASSQMTVSPQHF
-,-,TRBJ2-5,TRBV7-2,TGTGCCAGCAGCCGGACTGCCCCTCGAGAGACCCAGTACTTC,CASSRTAPRETQYF
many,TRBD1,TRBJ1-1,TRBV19,TGTGCCAGTAGTTTAACAGGGGGAGGGAGCGCTGAAGCTTTCTTT,CASSLTGGGSAEAFF
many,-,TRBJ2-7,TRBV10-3,TGTGCCATCAGTGAGTCCTTCGGAATAGACGAGCAGTACTTC,CAISESFGIDEQYF
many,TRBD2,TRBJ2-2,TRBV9,TGTGCCAGCAGCGTAGGCCAGCTAGCGGGAGTTACCGGGGAGCTGTTTTTT,CASSVGQLAGVTGELFF
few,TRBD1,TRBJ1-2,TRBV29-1,TGCAGCGTTGATGGGACAGGGGGCCTGTATGGCTACACCTTC,CSVDGTGGLYGYTF
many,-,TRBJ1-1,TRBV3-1,TGTGCCAGCAGCCCGACCAGGGTAGTAGGGCTCAGCTCTGAAGCTTTCTTT,CASSPTRVVGLSSEAFF
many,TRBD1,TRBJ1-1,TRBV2,TGTGCCAGCCAGGGGGTCCTTTTGGGCACTGAAGCTTTCTTT,CASQGVLLGTEAFF
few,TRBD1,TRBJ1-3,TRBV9,TGTGCCAGCAGCGTCCACACAGGGGCTGGAAACACCATATATTTT,CASSVHTGAGNTIYF
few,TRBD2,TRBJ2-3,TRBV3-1,TGTGCCAGCAGCCCCCATAGCGGGAACACAGATACGCAGTATTTT,CASSPHSGNTDTQYF
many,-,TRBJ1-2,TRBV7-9,TGTGCCAGCCGGGGGGAATTGTCTGGCTACACCTTC,CASRGELSGYTF
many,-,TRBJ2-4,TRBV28,TGTGCCAGCAGTTTGTGGGACGGCAAAAACATTCAGTACTTC,CASSLWDGKNIQYF